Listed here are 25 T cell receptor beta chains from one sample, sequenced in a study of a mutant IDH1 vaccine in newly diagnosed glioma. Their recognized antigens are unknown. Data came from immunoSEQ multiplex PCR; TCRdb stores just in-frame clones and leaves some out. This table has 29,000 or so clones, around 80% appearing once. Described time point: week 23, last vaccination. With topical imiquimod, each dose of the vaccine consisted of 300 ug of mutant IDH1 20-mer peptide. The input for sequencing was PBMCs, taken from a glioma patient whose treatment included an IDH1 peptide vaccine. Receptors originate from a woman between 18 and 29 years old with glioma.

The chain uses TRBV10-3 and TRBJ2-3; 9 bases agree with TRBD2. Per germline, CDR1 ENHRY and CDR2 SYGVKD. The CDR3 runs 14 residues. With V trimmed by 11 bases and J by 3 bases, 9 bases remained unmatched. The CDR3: CAVGAGGSTDTQYF. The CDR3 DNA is TGTGCCGTCGGAGCGGGAGGCTCGACAGATACGCAGTATTTT.

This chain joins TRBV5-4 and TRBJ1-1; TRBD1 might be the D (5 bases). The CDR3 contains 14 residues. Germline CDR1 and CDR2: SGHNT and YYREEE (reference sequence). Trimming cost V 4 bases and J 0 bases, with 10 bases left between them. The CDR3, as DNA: TGTGCCAGCAGCCCCGGGACGGTGAACACTGAAGCTTTCTTT. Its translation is CASSPGTVNTEAFF.

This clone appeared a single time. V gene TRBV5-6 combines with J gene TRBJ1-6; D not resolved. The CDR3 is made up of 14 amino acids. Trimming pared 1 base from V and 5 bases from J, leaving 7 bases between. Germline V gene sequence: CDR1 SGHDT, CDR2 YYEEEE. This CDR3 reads CASSLLRDNSPLHF. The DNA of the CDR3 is TGTGCCAGCAGCTTGCTCCGAGATAATTCACCCCTCCACTTT.

CDR3 nucleotides: TGCAGTGCTAGGGGACACATTGAAGCTTTCTTT. It translates to CSARGHIEAFF. V and J are TRBV20-1 and TRBJ1-1, with D maybe TRBD1 (6 bases). CDR3 length: 11 amino acids. V was clipped by 3 bases and J by 7 bases, with 9 bases between them. Germline CDR1 reads DFQATT; CDR2 reads SNEGSKA (reference sequence).

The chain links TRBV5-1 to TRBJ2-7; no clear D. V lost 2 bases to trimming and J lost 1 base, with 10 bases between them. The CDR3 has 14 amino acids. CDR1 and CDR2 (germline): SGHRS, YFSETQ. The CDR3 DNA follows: TGCGCCAGCAGCTTCGACTCGACATCCTACGAGCAGTACTTC. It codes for CASSFDSTSYEQYF. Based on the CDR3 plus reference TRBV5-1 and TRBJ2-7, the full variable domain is KAGVTQTPRYLIKTRGQQVTLSCSPISGHRSVSWYQQTPGQGLQFLFEYFSETQRNKGNFPGRFSGRQFSNSRSEMNVSTLELGDSALYLCASSFDSTSYEQYFGPGTRLTVT.

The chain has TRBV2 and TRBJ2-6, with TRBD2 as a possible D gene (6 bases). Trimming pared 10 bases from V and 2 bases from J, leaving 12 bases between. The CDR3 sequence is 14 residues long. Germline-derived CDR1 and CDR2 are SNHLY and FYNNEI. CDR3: CAIKREAGANVLTF. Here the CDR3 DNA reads TGTGCCATCAAAAGGGAGGCTGGGGCCAACGTCCTGACTTTC.

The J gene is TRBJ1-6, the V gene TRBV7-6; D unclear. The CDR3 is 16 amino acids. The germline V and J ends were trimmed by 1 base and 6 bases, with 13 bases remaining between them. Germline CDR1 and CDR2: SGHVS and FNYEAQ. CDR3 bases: TGTGCCAGCAGCTTAGAGCCAGGAGTCTTTAATTCACCCCTCCACTTT. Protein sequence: CASSLEPGVFNSPLHF.

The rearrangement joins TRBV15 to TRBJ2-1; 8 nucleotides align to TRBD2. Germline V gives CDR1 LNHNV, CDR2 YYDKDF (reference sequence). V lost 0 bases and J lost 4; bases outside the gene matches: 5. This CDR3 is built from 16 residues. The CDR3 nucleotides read TGTGCCACCAGCAGAGATTTAAGCGGGAGTTACAATGAGCAGTTCTTC. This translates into CATSRDLSGSYNEQFF.

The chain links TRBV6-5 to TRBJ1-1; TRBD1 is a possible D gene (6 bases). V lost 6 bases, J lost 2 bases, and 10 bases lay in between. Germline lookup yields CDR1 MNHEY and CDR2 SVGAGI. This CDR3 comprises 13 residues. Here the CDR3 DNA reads TGTGCCAGCAGCGGACAGTTAAACACTGAAGCTTTCTTT. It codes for CASSGQLNTEAFF.

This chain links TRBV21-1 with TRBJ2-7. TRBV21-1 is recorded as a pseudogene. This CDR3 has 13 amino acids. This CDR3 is CASSLKEGYEQYF. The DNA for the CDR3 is TGTGCCAGCAGCCTTAAAGAAGGGTACGAGCAGTACTTC.

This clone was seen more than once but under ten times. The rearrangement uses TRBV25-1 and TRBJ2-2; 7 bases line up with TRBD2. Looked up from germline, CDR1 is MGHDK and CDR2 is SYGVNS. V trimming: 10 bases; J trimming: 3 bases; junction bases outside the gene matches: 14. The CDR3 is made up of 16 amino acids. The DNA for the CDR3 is TGTGCCACCCAAGGACGGGAGGAGTGGCACACCGGGGAGCTGTTTTTT. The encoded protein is CATQGREEWHTGELFF. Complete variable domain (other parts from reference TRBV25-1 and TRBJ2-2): EADIYQTPRYLVIGTGKKITLECSQTMGHDKMYWYQQDPGMELHLIHYSYGVNSTEKGDLSSESTVSRIRTEHFPLTLESARPSHTSQYLCATQGREEWHTGELFFGEGSRLTVL.

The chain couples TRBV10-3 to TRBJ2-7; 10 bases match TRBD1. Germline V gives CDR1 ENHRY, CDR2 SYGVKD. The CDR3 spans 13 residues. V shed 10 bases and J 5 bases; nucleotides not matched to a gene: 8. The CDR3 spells CATMTGGKNEQYF. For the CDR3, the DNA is TGTGCCACCATGACAGGGGGCAAAAACGAGCAGTACTTC.

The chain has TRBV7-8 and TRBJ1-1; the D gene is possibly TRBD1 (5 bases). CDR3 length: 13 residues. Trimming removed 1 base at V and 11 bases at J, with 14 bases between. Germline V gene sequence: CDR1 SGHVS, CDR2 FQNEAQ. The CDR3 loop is CASSLVGAGEAFF. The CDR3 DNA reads TGTGCCAGCAGCTTAGTCGGGGCAGGCGAGGCTTTCTTT. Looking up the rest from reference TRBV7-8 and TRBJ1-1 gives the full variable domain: GAGVSQSPRYKVAKRGQDVALRCDPISGHVSLFWYQQALGQGPEFLTYFQNEAQLDKSGLPSDRFFAERPEGSVSTLKIQRTQQEDSAVYLCASSLVGAGEAFFGQGTRLTVV.

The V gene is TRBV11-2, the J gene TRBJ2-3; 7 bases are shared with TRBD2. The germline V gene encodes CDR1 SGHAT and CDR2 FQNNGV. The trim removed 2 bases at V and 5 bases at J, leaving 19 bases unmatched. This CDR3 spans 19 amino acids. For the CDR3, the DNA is TGTGCCAGCAGCTTAACTTCGACGGCGGGAGAGGAGTGTGGAGATACGCAGTATTTT. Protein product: CASSLTSTAGEECGDTQYF.

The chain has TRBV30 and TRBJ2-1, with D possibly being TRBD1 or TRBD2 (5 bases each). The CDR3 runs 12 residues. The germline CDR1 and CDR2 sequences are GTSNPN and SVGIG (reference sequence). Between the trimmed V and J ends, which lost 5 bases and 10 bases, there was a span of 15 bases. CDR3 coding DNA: TGTGCCTGGCGACTTGGGGGATCCGAGCAGTTCTTC. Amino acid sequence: CAWRLGGSEQFF.

CDR3 in amino acids: CASSPGNWGQGEPQHF. The CDR3 nucleotides read TGTGCCAGCAGCCCCGGAAACTGGGGACAGGGAGAGCCCCAGCATTTT. The rearrangement joins TRBV7-2 to TRBJ1-5, with TRBD1 matching 9 bases. The CDR3 loop spans 16 amino acids. V gave up 5 bases and J gave up 8 bases; unmatched junction bases: 13. The germline V gene encodes CDR1 SGHTA and CDR2 FQGNSA.

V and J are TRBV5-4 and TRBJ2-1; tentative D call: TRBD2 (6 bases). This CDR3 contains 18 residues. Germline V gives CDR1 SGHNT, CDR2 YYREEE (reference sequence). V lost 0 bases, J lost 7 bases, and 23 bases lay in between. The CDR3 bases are TGTGCCAGCAGCTTGGGGTCAGGAGGGACGCGGGGTTTAAATGAGCAGTTCTTC. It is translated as CASSLGSGGTRGLNEQFF. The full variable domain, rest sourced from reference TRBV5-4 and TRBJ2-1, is ETGVTQSPTHLIKTRGQQVTLRCSSQSGHNTVSWYQQALGQGPQFIFQYYREEENGRGNFPPRFSGLQFPNYSSELNVNALELDDSALYLCASSLGSGGTRGLNEQFFGPGTRLTVL.

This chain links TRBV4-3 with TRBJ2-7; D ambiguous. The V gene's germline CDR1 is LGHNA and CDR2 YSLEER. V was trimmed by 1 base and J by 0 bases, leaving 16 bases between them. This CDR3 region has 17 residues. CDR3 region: CASSQGLGTSSSYEQYF. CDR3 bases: TGCGCCAGCAGCCAAGGTTTGGGAACCTCTAGCTCCTACGAGCAGTACTTC.

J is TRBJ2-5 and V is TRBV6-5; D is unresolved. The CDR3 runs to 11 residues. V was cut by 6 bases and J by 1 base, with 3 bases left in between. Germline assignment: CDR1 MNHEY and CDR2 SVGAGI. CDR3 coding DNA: TGTGCCAGCAGCACCCAAGAGACCCAGTACTTC. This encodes CASSTQETQYF.

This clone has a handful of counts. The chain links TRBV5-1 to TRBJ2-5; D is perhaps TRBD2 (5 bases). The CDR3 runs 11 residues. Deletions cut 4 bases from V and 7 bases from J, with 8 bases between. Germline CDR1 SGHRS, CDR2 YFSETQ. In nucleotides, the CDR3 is TGCGCCAGCAGCACCAGCGGGACCCAGTACTTC. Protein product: CASSTSGTQYF.

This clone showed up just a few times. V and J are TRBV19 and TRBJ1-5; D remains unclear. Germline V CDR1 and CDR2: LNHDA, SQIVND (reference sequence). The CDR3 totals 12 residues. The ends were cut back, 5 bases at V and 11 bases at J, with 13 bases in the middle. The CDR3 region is CASSRQESAQHF. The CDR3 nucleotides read TGTGCCAGTAGTCGCCAGGAATCAGCCCAGCATTTT.

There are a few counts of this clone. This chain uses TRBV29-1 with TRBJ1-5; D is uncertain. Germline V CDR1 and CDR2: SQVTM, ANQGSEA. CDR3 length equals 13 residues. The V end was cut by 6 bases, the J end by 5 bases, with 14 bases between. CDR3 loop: CSVGEGWDQPQHF. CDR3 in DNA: TGCAGCGTGGGAGAGGGCTGGGATCAGCCCCAGCATTTT. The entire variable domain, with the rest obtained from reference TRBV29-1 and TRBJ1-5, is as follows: SAVISQKPSRDICQRGTSLTIQCQVDSQVTMMFWYRQQPGQSLTLIATANQGSEATYESGFVIDKFPISRPNLTFSTLTVSNMSPEDSSIYLCSVGEGWDQPQHFGDGTRLSIL.

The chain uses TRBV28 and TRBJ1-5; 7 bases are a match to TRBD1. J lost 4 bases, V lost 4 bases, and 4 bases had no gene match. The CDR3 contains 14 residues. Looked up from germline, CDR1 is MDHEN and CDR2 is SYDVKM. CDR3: CASSSPTGNQPQHF. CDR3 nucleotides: TGTGCCAGCAGTTCCCCGACAGGGAATCAGCCCCAGCATTTT.

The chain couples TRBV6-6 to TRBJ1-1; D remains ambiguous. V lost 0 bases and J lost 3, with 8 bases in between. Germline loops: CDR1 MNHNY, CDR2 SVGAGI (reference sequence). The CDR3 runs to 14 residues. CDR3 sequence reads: CASSYSIVDTEAFF. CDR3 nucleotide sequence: TGTGCCAGCAGTTACTCGATTGTGGACACTGAAGCTTTCTTT.

CDR3 DNA sequence: TGCGCCAGCAGCCACCTAATCAGCGTTTGGGAGACCCAGTACTTC. It codes for CASSHLISVWETQYF. This chain links TRBV4-1 with TRBJ2-5; no clear D gene. CDR3 length: 15 residues. With 3 bases removed from V and 5 bases from J, the gap between germline ends came to 16 bases. Germline CDR1 and CDR2: MGHRA and YSYEKL.